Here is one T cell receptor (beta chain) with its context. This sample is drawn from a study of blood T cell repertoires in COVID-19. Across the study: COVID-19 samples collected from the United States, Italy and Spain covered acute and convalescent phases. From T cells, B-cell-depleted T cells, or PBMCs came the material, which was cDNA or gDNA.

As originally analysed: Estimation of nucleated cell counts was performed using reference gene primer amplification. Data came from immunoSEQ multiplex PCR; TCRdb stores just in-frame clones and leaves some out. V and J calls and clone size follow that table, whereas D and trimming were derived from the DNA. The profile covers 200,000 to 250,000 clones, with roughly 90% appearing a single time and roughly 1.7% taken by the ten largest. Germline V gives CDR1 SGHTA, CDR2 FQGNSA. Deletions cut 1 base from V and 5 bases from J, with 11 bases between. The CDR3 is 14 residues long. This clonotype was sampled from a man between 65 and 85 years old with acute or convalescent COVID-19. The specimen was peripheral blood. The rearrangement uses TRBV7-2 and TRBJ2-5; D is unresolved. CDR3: CASSLGGIRETQYF. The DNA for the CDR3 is TGTGCCAGCAGCTTAGGTGGCATCAGGGAGACCCAGTACTTC.